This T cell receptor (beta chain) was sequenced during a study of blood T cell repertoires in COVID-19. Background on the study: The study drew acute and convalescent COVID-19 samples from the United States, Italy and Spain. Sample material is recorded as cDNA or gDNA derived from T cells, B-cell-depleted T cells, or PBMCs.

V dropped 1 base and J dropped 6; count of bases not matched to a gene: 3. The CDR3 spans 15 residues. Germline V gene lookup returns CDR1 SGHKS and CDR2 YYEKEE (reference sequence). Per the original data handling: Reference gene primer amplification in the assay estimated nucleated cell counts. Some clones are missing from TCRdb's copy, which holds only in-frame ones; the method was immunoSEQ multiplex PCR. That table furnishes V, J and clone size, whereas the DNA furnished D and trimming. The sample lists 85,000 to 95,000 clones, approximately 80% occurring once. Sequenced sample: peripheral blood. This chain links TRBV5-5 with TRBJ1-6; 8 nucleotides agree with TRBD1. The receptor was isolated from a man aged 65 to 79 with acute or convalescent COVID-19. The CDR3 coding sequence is TGTGCCAGCAGCTTGATGACAGGGGTTAATTCACCCCTCCACTTT. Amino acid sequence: CASSLMTGVNSPLHF.